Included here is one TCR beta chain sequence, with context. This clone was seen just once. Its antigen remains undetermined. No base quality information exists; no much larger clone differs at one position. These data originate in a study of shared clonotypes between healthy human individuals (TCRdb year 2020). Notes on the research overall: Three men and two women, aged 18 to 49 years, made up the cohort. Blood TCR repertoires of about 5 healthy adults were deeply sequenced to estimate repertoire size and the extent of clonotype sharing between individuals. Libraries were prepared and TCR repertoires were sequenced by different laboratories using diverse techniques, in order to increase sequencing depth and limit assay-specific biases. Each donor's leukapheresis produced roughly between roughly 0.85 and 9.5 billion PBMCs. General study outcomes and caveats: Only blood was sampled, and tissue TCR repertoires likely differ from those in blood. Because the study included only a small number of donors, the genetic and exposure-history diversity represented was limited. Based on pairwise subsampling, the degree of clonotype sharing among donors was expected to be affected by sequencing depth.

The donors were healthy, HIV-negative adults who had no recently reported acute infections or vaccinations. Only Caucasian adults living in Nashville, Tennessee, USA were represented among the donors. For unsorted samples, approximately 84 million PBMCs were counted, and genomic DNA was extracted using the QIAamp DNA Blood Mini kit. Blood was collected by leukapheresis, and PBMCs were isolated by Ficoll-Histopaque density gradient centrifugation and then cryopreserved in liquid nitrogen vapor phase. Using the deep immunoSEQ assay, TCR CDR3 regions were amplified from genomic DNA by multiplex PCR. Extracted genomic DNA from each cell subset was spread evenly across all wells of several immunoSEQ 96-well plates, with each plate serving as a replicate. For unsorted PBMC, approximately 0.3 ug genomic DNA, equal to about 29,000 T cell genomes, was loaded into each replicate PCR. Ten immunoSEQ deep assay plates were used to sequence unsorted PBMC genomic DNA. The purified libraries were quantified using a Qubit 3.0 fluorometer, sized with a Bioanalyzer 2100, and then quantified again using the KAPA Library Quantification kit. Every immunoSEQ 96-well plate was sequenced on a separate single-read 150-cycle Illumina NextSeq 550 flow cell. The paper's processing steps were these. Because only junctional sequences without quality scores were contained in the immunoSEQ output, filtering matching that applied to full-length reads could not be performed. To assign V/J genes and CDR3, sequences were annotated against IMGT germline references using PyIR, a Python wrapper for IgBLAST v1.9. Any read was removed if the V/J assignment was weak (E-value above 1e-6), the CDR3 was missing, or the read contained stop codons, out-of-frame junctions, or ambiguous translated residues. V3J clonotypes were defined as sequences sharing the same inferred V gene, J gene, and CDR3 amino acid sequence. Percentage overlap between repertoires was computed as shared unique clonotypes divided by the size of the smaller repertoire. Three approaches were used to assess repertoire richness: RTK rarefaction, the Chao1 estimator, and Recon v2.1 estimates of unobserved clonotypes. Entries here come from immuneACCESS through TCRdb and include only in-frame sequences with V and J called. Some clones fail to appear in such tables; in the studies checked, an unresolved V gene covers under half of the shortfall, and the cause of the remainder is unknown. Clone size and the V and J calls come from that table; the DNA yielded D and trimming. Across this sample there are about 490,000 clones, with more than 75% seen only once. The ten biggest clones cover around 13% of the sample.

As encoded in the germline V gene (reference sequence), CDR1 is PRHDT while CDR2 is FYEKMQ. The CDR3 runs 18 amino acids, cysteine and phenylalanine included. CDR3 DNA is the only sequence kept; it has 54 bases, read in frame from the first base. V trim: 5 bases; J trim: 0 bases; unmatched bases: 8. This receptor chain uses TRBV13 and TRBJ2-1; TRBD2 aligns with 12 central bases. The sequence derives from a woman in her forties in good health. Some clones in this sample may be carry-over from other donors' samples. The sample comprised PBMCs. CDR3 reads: CASSPWTSGKSSYNEQFF. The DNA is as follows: TGTGCCAGCAGCCCTTGGACTAGCGGGAAGAGCTCCTACAATGAGCAGTTCTTC.